One sample yielded the 19 T cell receptor beta chains listed below, sequenced in a study of blood T cell repertoires in COVID-19. Sequencing was performed with immunoSEQ multiplex PCR; in TCRdb, only in-frame clones are kept and a portion is missing. The table has roughly 43,000 clones, roughly 89% seen once. The sequencing input was peripheral blood. Receptors originate from a man in his 60s with active COVID-19.

The chain links TRBV5-8 to TRBJ2-1, with 14 bases identical to TRBD2. Trimming took 5 bases from V and 6 from J; bases not matched to a gene: 7. CDR1 and CDR2 (germline): SGHTS, YDEGEE. The CDR3 sequence is 16 residues long. The CDR3 region has the DNA TGTGCCAGCAGTCCGGGACTAGCGGGAGAAGGCAATGAGCAGTTCTTC. It codes for CASSPGLAGEGNEQFF.

V and J are TRBV3-1 (or the pseudogene TRBV3-2) and TRBJ2-3; the D is unclear. The CDR3 consists of 15 residues. The germline CDR1 and CDR2 sequences are LGHDT and YNNKEL (reference sequence). V was shortened by 1 base and J by 5 bases, with 13 bases between the two germline ends. DNA for the CDR3: TGTGCCAGCAGCCAAGGGTGGGCCAAGGAAGATACGCAGTATTTT. It encodes CASSQGWAKEDTQYF.

This chain uses TRBV27 with TRBJ1-2, with TRBD1 matching over 7 bases. The length of the CDR3 is 14 residues. CDR1 is MNHEY, CDR2 SMNVEV, per germline (reference sequence). The ends lost 2 bases at V and 2 bases at J; junction bases unmatched: 2. This CDR3 reads CASSLRGPNYGYTF. CDR3 sequence (DNA): TGTGCCAGCAGTTTAAGGGGGCCGAACTATGGCTACACCTTC.

This chain uses TRBV6-5 with TRBJ2-2, with unresolved D. Germline V gene data show CDR1 as MNHEY and CDR2 as SVGAGI. This CDR3 region has 16 residues. The V and J ends lost 0 bases and 7 bases respectively, with 15 bases between them. The CDR3 bases are TGTGCCAGCAGTTACTCGGCCCCCGGGTTGGACGGGGAGCTGTTTTTT. It is translated as CASSYSAPGLDGELFF.

The gene calls are TRBV7-2 and TRBJ2-7; D is possibly TRBD2 (6 bases). Germline V lookup: CDR1 SGHTA, CDR2 FQGNSA. The CDR3 sequence is 14 residues long. Trimming took off 5 bases at V and 3 bases at J, with 14 bases between the two ends. The CDR3 protein is CASSLGLRGYEQYF. Written as DNA, the CDR3 is TGTGCCAGCAGCCTAGGCTTGCGGGGCTACGAGCAGTACTTC.

V gene TRBV2 combines with J gene TRBJ1-5, with D hard to call. CDR3 size: 12 residues. The germline V and J ends were trimmed by 6 bases and 11 bases, with 14 bases remaining between them. Germline assignment: CDR1 SNHLY and CDR2 FYNNEI. The CDR3 sequence is CASRGPSGSQHF. Here the CDR3 DNA reads TGTGCCAGCAGGGGCCCCTCCGGATCCCAGCATTTT.

CDR3 sequence: CASSAYPETGKYNEQFF. The CDR3 nucleotides are TGTGCCAGCAGCGCCTACCCGGAGACAGGGAAATACAATGAGCAGTTCTTC. V and J are TRBV9 and TRBJ2-1, with 7 bases lining up with TRBD1. With 3 bases clipped from V and 4 bases from J, the junction kept 13 bases outside the gene matches. Germline V gives CDR1 SGDLS, CDR2 YYNGEE. This CDR3 is built from 17 residues.

The rearrangement links TRBV4-1 to TRBJ2-3; 10 positions match TRBD2. Unmatched junction bases numbered 13, after V lost 4 bases and J lost 6 bases. Germline V gene data show CDR1 as MGHRA and CDR2 as YSYEKL. The CDR3 is made up of 17 amino acids. This CDR3 is CASSLFMIAGGSDTQYF. CDR3 coding DNA: TGCGCCAGCAGCCTCTTTATGATAGCGGGAGGCAGCGATACGCAGTATTTT.

J is TRBJ2-3 and V is TRBV12-3 or TRBV12-4, with 7 bases lining up with TRBD2. V was clipped by 6 bases and J by 9 bases; unmatched bases: 6. There are 12 residues in the CDR3. This chain's CDR3 is CASRREGGTQYF. The CDR3 nucleotides read TGTGCCAGCAGGAGGGAGGGAGGGACGCAGTATTTT.

Regarding this clone: Distinct nucleotide sequences in the sample also encode this CDR3. V is TRBV29-1 and J is TRBJ2-7; weak D call: TRBD2 (6 bases). Germline CDR1 SQVTM, CDR2 ANQGSEA. V was pared by 3 bases and J by 3 bases, with 6 bases between. CDR3 length: 11 residues. CDR3 sequence (DNA): TGCAGCGTTGAGGAGGGCTACGAGCAGTACTTC. Amino acid sequence: CSVEEGYEQYF.

The CDR3 here is CASRWDKSDTQYF. The CDR3 bases are TGTGCCAGCAGATGGGACAAGTCAGATACGCAGTATTTT. The V call is TRBV12-3 or TRBV12-4, the J call TRBJ2-3; weak D call: TRBD1 (6 bases). The CDR3 is made up of 13 amino acids. Trimming cost V 6 bases and J 4 bases, with 11 bases left between them.

The chain joins TRBV15 to TRBJ2-3; 10 bases agree with TRBD2. This CDR3 region has 15 residues. Looked up from germline, CDR1 is LNHNV and CDR2 is YYDKDF (reference sequence). Trimming removed 9 bases from V and 1 base from J; junction bases left unmatched: 7. The CDR3 DNA reads TGTGCCACGGAGTCCGGGACTAGCGGCACAGATACGCAGTATTTT. Its translation is CATESGTSGTDTQYF.

This clone was detected only once. The chain employs TRBV7-8 and TRBJ2-3, with D possibly being TRBD2 (5 bases). CDR1 is SGHVS, CDR2 FQNEAQ, per germline. With 4 bases removed from V and 1 base from J, the gap between germline ends came to 15 bases. The CDR3 contains 16 residues. The CDR3 reads CASSSAGGIGTDTQYF. DNA of the CDR3: TGTGCCAGCAGCTCCGCTGGAGGAATCGGCACAGATACGCAGTATTTT.

The chain couples TRBV7-2 to TRBJ2-2; D is perhaps TRBD1 (5 bases). CDR3 length: 14 residues. V dropped 1 base and J dropped 7 bases, with 10 bases sitting between them. Per germline, CDR1 SGHTA and CDR2 FQGNSA. The DNA for the CDR3 is TGTGCCAGCAGCTTAGGGGGCCAAGGCGGGGAGCTGTTTTTT. The encoded protein is CASSLGGQGGELFF.

The genes are TRBV2 and TRBJ2-1, with TRBD2 identical over 7 bases. This CDR3 region has 13 residues. The germline gives CDR1 SNHLY, CDR2 FYNNEI. The V and J ends lost 6 bases and 4 bases, in that order; junction bases with no gene match: 3. The CDR3 nucleotides are TGTGCCAGCAGGTCCGGGGGGTACAATGAGCAGTTCTTC. It translates to CASRSGGYNEQFF.

The rearrangement uses TRBV4-2 and TRBJ2-2, with D possibly matching TRBD2 (5 bases). Trimming pared 2 bases from V and 7 bases from J, leaving 17 bases between. CDR1 is LGHNA and CDR2 is YNFKEQ in the germline V gene. The CDR3 consists of 16 residues. CDR3 sequence reads: CASSQRRTGNNGELFF. In nucleotides, the CDR3 is TGTGCCAGCAGCCAACGTAGGACGGGAAATAACGGGGAGCTGTTTTTT.

This rearrangement joins TRBV7-2 to TRBJ2-7, with TRBD2 matching 7 bases. Germline V lookup: CDR1 SGHTA, CDR2 FQGNSA. Unmatched junction bases numbered 6, after V lost 1 base and J lost 3 bases. The CDR3 is 15 residues long. The CDR3 bases are TGTGCCAGCAGCTTAGGGGGAGCTAGCGGCTACGAGCAGTACTTC. Residues: CASSLGGASGYEQYF. Combining the CDR3 with reference TRBV7-2 and TRBJ2-7 gives the whole variable domain GAGVSQSPSNKVTEKGKDVELRCDPISGHTALYWYRQSLGQGLEFLIYFQGNSAPDKSGLPSDRFSAERTGGSVSTLTIQRTQQEDSAVYLCASSLGGASGYEQYFGPGTRLTVT.

The chain couples TRBV6-5 to TRBJ2-7; D possibly corresponds to TRBD1 (7 bases). V lost 5 bases, J lost 0 bases, and 14 bases lay in between. The CDR3 extends over 15 amino acids. Germline loops: CDR1 MNHEY, CDR2 SVGAGI. As DNA, the CDR3 is TGTGCCAGCAGTCCCGACAGGGAGGCCTCCTACGAGCAGTACTTC. Its translation is CASSPDREASYEQYF.

This clone was detected only a few times. The chain uses TRBV7-9 and TRBJ1-3; no firm D call. The CDR3 totals 16 residues. Germline-derived CDR1 and CDR2 are SEHNR and FQNEAQ (reference sequence). V was trimmed by 0 bases and J by 0 bases, leaving 9 bases between them. CDR3: CASSLADRSSGNTIYF. In nucleotides, the CDR3 is TGTGCCAGCAGCTTAGCTGACCGGAGCTCTGGAAACACCATATATTTT.